This T cell receptor (beta chain) was obtained from a study of neoadjuvant anti-PD-1 for oral cavity cancer (dated by TCRdb to about 2021). Describing the broader study: Before undergoing curative-intent surgical resection, most patients got three to four biweekly nivolumab doses at 3 mg/kg. Under RECIST 1.1, a patient counted as a responder if showing complete response, partial response or stable disease, and as a non-responder if showing progression. For patients who did not progress, a fourth nivolumab dose was given around day 43, followed by definitive surgical resection on days 50-56. The parent correlative cohort included under 15 patients, with an approximately 33% response rate. Overall results and qualifications from the work: Higher pretreatment blood Treg/Th17 ratios correlated with both higher pretreatment blood TCRbeta clonality and lower post-treatment tumor TCRbeta clonality. After neoadjuvant nivolumab, non-responders showed significantly higher T cell clonality (Gini index) in PBMCs than responders did. TCR analyses included only a few patients per response group, and the authors called for larger cohorts for validation.

The time point label on this specimen signifies: before neoadjuvant nivolumab. Patients had been newly diagnosed with stage II-IVA oral cavity squamous cell carcinoma, and no prior systemic or radiation treatment had been given to the patients. The cohort consisted of patients with HPV-negative, locally advanced oral cavity squamous cell carcinoma. Peripheral blood mononuclear cells were analyzed directly, without maintenance or expansion in culture. The samples were drawn from a longitudinal correlative study tied to a single-arm phase II trial testing neoadjuvant nivolumab in oral cavity squamous cell carcinoma. Subject-matched pre- and post-treatment PBMCs and tumors from three responders and three non-responders were subjected to genomic DNA-based TCRbeta sequencing. Peripheral blood mononuclear cells were collected before nivolumab treatment and were collected again after treatment, at the time of surgery. Genomic DNA was isolated from PBMCs using the Maxwell RSC DNA from Cells kit.

PBMC libraries used mostly approximately 480 ng of input genomic DNA for deep sequencing, with six replicates per sample. The immunoSEQ hsTCRbeta kit was used to prepare TCRbeta libraries, following the manufacturer's instructions. An Illumina NovaSeq 6000 S4 flow cell was used to sequence the final libraries, which had first been combined to 3 nM. The authors' analysis ran thus. Raw data preprocessing and quality control were performed with the immunoSEQ Analyzer. The analysis was limited to productive rearrangements, and each clonotype was defined by a unique CDR3 amino acid sequence. Repertoire clonality was estimated as the Gini-Simpson index, which was computed with the R package tcR. Student's t test was used to compare Gini indices, and Pearson correlation was used to assess associations with tumor size change. TCRdb took this table from immuneACCESS and kept in-frame rearrangements with V and J called. Such tables lack part of the clones; where checked against another copy, unresolved V genes explain under half of the gap, and the rest is unexplained. The D gene and trimming were derived from the DNA, and the V and J assignments and clone size from that table. This sample lists about 14,000 clones; around two thirds were detected once. Clones ranked in the top ten supply 2.2% of the sample.

Worth noting for this clone: Its antigen has not been determined. No base quality information exists; no much larger clone differs at one position.

Sequenced material: PBMCs, taken before nivolumab (anti-PD-1) treatment. The TCR sequence derives from a person between 40 and 80 years old with oral cavity squamous cell carcinoma.

The CDR3 sequence is CASSLAPSGTVEQYF. The DNA sequence is TGCGCCAGCAGCTTGGCCCCTAGCGGGACGGTCGAGCAGTACTTC. This chain is built from TRBV5-1 and TRBJ2-7; 9 of the junction bases match TRBD2. Trimming accounts for 0 bases at V and 6 bases at J, while the number of junction bases matched to no gene is 7. The CDR3 measures 15 amino acids from cysteine to phenylalanine. Of all the DNA, just the CDR3 is kept, 45 bases in frame from base 1. The germline V gene supplies CDR1 SGHRS and CDR2 YFSETQ. The full variable domain, with segments outside the CDR3 supplied by the reference TRBV5-1 and TRBJ2-7 proteins, appears as KAGVTQTPRYLIKTRGQQVTLSCSPISGHRSVSWYQQTPGQGLQFLFEYFSETQRNKGNFPGRFSGRQFSNSRSEMNVSTLELGDSALYLCASSLAPSGTVEQYFGPGTRLTVT.